The sequence of this T cell receptor beta chain was determined in a study of T-cell memory formation after mild COVID-19. Study-wide points: Some responding clones appeared in pre-infection memory, suggesting cross-reactive memory joined.

MiXCR, run by TCRdb on the 5' RACE reads, gives a single entry per CDR3 protein. The sample holds about 320,000 distinct CDR3 sequences, roughly an eighth seen once. About this clonotype: Antigen: not known.

Germline CDR1 and CDR2: LGHNA and YSLEER. This CDR3 has 17 amino acids. Losses at the gene ends were 1 base for V and 9 bases for J; bases not matched to a gene: 10. The specimen sequenced was PBMCs or a T cell subset sorted from them (not recorded which). This clonotype was sampled from a man aged 18 to 29 who had mild COVID-19 (a few samples of this study predate the infection). Cell type and time point are not known. The chain links TRBV4-3 to TRBJ2-1; the match to TRBD2 covers 12 bases. The CDR3 sequence is CASSQVPASGGAGEQFF. The CDR3 nucleotides are TGCGCCAGCAGCCAAGTCCCGGCTAGCGGGGGGGCCGGTGAGCAGTTCTTC.